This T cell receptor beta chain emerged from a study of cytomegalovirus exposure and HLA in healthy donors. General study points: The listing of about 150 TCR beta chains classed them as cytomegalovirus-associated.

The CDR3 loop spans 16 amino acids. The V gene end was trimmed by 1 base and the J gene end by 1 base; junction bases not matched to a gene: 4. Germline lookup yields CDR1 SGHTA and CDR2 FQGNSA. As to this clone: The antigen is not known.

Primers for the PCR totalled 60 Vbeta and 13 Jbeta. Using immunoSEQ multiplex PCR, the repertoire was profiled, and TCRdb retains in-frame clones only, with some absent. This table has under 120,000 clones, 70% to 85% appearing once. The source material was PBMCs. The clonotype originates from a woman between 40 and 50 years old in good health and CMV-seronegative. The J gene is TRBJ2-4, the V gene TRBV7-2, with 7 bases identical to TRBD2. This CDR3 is CASSLGEGSAKNIQYF. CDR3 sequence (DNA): TGTGCCAGCAGCTTAGGGGAGGGTTCGGCCAAAAACATTCAGTACTTC.